At least ten counts were recorded for the clone carrying this T cell receptor (beta chain). Its antigen is undetermined. TCRdb redid the calling of the reads with MiXCR, one entry per CDR3 protein. The sample lists about 140,000 distinct CDR3 sequences; 5.5% to 8% were seen once. The data belong to a study of T cell repertoires in cytomegalovirus infection. As for the study in general: CMV infection plus the matching HLA type was flagged by public TCR beta signatures.

The V gene's germline CDR1 is SGHTA and CDR2 FQGNSA. The CDR3 has 16 residues. J was trimmed by 5 bases and V by 1 base; bases with no gene match: 8. Study-wide results and caveats: Clonotype analysis showed dominance of the ex vivo response by HLA-C-restricted CMV-specific TCR beta clonotypes. Public TCR beta family frequency separated CMV-and-HLA carriers, including in an independent cohort.

The clonotype was recovered from a human donor in good health (CMV status not recorded). Some clones in this sample may be carry-over from other donors' samples. V gene TRBV7-2 combines with J gene TRBJ2-5, with TRBD2 matching 9 bases. Sequenced input: PBMCs. For the CDR3, the DNA is TGTGCCAGCAGCTTAGGGCCGACTAGCGGTTGGGAGACCCAGTACTTC. Protein sequence: CASSLGPTSGWETQYF.